This T cell receptor (beta chain) appears in the sequencing data of a study of blood T cell repertoires in COVID-19. About the research overall: Spain, Italy and the United States supplied samples that represented acute and convalescent COVID-19. T cells, B-cell-depleted T cells, or PBMCs provided the cDNA or gDNA that served as material.

Trimming shortened V by 1 base and J by 1 base, and 8 bases separated the two germline ends. The CDR3 has 14 residues. The method was immunoSEQ multiplex PCR; TCRdb's version includes in-frame clones alone and lacks a portion of them. The table records about 81,000 clones, about 91% of them present only once. This clone was observed a few times. The sequence came from a woman older than 75 with active COVID-19. V usage is TRBV5-3 and J usage is TRBJ1-1; no reliable D call. TRBV5-3 is placed among ORFs of uncertain function. Sample: peripheral blood. This CDR3 is CARSLFLRNTEAFF. CDR3 nucleotides: TGTGCCAGAAGCTTGTTCCTCCGGAACACTGAAGCTTTCTTT.